This TCR beta chain comes out of a study of blood T cell repertoires in COVID-19. Across the whole study: PBMCs, B-cell-depleted T cells, or T cells were the source of the cDNA or gDNA that made up the material.

Cohort allocation depended upon clinical history that participants reported. The germline gives CDR1 SGHTA, CDR2 FQGTGA. The CDR3 length is 14 residues. V was clipped by 5 bases and J by 7 bases, with 12 bases between them. Original methodology: Reference gene primer amplification gave estimated nucleated cell counts. Profiling relied on immunoSEQ multiplex PCR, and the TCRdb table lists in-frame clones only, not all of them. V, J and clone size derive from that table, while D and trimming were established from the DNA sequence. Here the sample spans hundreds of thousands of clones, nearly 90% being singletons.

The specimen sequenced was PBMCs or T cells enriched from blood (not recorded which). The chain recombines TRBV7-3 with TRBJ1-6, with D possibly matching TRBD1 (5 bases). The source is a woman aged 18-35 years who had been exposed to COVID-19. The CDR3, as DNA: TGTGCCAGCAGCCAACAAGGGGAAAATTCACCCCTCCACTTT. Its protein is CASSQQGENSPLHF.